Presented here are 25 T cell receptor beta chains from one specimen sequenced in a study of cytomegalovirus exposure and HLA in healthy donors (dated by TCRdb to about 2017). Library preparation employed the immunoSEQ multiplex PCR assay. A mixture of 60 forward primers for TCR Vbeta segments and 13 reverse primers for TCR Jbeta segments was used in the multiplex PCR. In its TCRdb copy, this immuneACCESS table keeps in-frame sequences only and misses some clones. Where compared with another copy, unresolved V genes explain less than half of these, and the others have no known cause. For this sample there are 170,000 or so clones; 80% to 85% appear just once. Clones ranked in the top ten supply 0.38% of the sample. Source material: PBMCs. These receptors all come from a boy aged 2 to 10 in good health and CMV-seronegative.

The chain carries TRBV6-1 and TRBJ1-2, with unresolved D. CDR1 MNHNS and CDR2 SASEGT come from the germline V gene. Trimming stripped 1 base from V and 8 bases from J, with 20 bases between. The CDR3 spans 16 residues. In DNA form, the CDR3 reads TGTGCCAGCAGTGAAGGCCCAGAGGTCCCGGAGAGGGGCTACACCTTC. Its protein product is CASSEGPEVPERGYTF.

The table lists this clone with a few counts. The chain has TRBV19 and TRBJ1-1; TRBD1 aligns across 10 bases. This CDR3 has 15 amino acids. The V gene's germline CDR1 is LNHDA and CDR2 SQIVND (reference sequence). The V gene end was trimmed by 4 bases and the J gene end by 5 bases; junction bases not matched to a gene: 7. The CDR3 nucleotides read TGTGCCAGTAGTACCCGGGACAGGGGAGGTACTGAAGCTTTCTTT. Its translation: CASSTRDRGGTEAFF.

The gene calls are TRBV5-4 and TRBJ2-7; the D gene is possibly TRBD1 (6 bases). V shed 4 bases and J shed 0 bases, with 11 bases lying between them. The CDR3 loop spans 14 amino acids. The germline CDR1 and CDR2 sequences are SGHNT and YYREEE (reference sequence). CDR3 amino acids: CASSLRDNSYEQYF. The DNA for the CDR3 is TGTGCCAGCAGCCTCCGGGACAACTCCTACGAGCAGTACTTC.

The rearrangement uses TRBV2 and TRBJ1-5, with D tentatively TRBD1 (5 bases). The V gene's germline CDR1 is SNHLY and CDR2 FYNNEI. V was pared by 4 bases and J by 1 base, with 11 bases between. This CDR3 has 15 residues. DNA of the CDR3: TGTGCCAGCAGTGGGGGGGGTTCAAGCAATCAGCCCCAGCATTTT. Encoded protein: CASSGGGSSNQPQHF. Full variable domain (outside the CDR3, taken from reference TRBV2 and TRBJ1-5): EPEVTQTPSHQVTQMGQEVILRCVPISNHLYFYWYRQILGQKVEFLVSFYNNEISEKSEIFDDQFSVERPDGSNFTLKIRSTKLEDSAMYFCASSGGGSSNQPQHFGDGTRLSIL.

This clone has only one observation. The chain combines TRBV10-3 with TRBJ2-5; TRBD2 is a possible D gene (6 bases). The V end lost 3 bases, the J end lost 4 bases, and 12 bases lay between the germline ends. Germline V gene data show CDR1 as ENHRY and CDR2 as SYGVKD. CDR3 length: 14 amino acids. CDR3 region: CAISDFSGAETQYF. CDR3 in DNA: TGTGCCATCAGTGATTTTTCGGGAGCAGAGACCCAGTACTTC.

The rearrangement joins TRBV19 to TRBJ2-7; a possible D gene is TRBD2 (5 bases). Germline CDR1 reads LNHDA; CDR2 reads SQIVND (reference sequence). The CDR3 runs to 13 residues. With 3 bases removed from V and 6 bases from J, the gap between germline ends came to 12 bases. CDR3 in DNA: TGTGCCAGTAGTATCGGCGGACTTGGCGAGCAGTACTTC. Its protein is CASSIGGLGEQYF.

This chain connects TRBV7-9 to TRBJ2-1; tentatively, D is TRBD2 (6 bases). Per the germline V gene, CDR1 is SEHNR and CDR2 is FQNEAQ (reference sequence). Deletions cut 2 bases from V and 9 bases from J, with 14 bases between. The length of the CDR3 is 14 residues. The CDR3 protein is CASSLLTSEGEQFF. The CDR3 DNA is TGTGCCAGCAGCTTACTCACCTCGGAGGGTGAGCAGTTCTTC.

This chain joins TRBV18 and TRBJ2-3, with TRBD2 identical over 13 bases. The V gene end was trimmed by 3 bases and the J gene end by 1 base; junction bases not matched to a gene: 4. The germline CDR1 and CDR2 sequences are KGHSH and LQKENI. This CDR3 comprises 17 residues. This CDR3 is CASSPSGLAGGTDTQYF. The CDR3 bases are TGTGCCAGCTCACCCTCCGGACTAGCGGGGGGCACAGATACGCAGTATTTT.

The CDR3 is CASSSETQYF. For the CDR3, the DNA is TGTGCTAGTTCTTCGGAGACCCAGTACTTC. This chain links TRBV12-5 with TRBJ2-5; D remains ambiguous. V was trimmed by 8 bases and J by 5 bases, leaving 6 bases between them. CDR1 LGHNT and CDR2 FRNRAP come from the germline V gene. There are 10 residues in the CDR3. The complete variable domain, with remaining parts taken from reference TRBV12-5 and TRBJ2-5, reads DARVTQTPRHKVTEMGQEVTMRCQPILGHNTVFWYRQTMMQGLELLAYFRNRAPLDDSGMPKDRFSAEMPDATLATLKIQPSEPRDSAVYFCASSSETQYFGPGTRLLVL.

The rearrangement links TRBV9 to TRBJ2-3; 9 bases are shared with TRBD2. Trimming cost V 4 bases and J 2 bases; bases outside gene matches: 17. Germline V gene sequence: CDR1 SGDLS, CDR2 YYNGEE. This CDR3 is 19 amino acids long. The chain's CDR3 is CASSRAWGTSSPITDTQYF. In DNA, the CDR3 is TGTGCCAGCAGCAGGGCCTGGGGGACTAGCTCACCGATCACAGATACGCAGTATTTT.

The J gene is TRBJ2-7, the V gene TRBV5-6; weak D call: TRBD2 (6 bases). The V end lost 0 bases, the J end lost 4 bases, and 11 bases lay between the germline ends. This CDR3 is built from 14 residues. CDR1 and CDR2 from the germline V gene are SGHDT and YYEEEE. The CDR3 loop is CASSLDRELYEQYF. CDR3 coding DNA: TGTGCCAGCAGCTTGGATCGGGAGTTATACGAGCAGTACTTC. The entire variable domain, with the rest obtained from reference TRBV5-6 and TRBJ2-7, is as follows: DAGVTQSPTHLIKTRGQQVTLRCSPKSGHDTVSWYQQALGQGPQFIFQYYEEEERQRGNFPDRFSGHQFPNYSSELNVNALLLGDSALYLCASSLDRELYEQYFGPGTRLTVT.

This chain uses TRBV2 with TRBJ1-6, with 8 bases fitting TRBD1. The germline V gene has CDR1 SNHLY and CDR2 FYNNEI. The V and J ends lost 5 bases and 7 bases, in that order; junction bases with no gene match: 16. The CDR3 contains 18 residues. The CDR3 spells CASSFAAPWGQANSPLHF. In nucleotides, the CDR3 is TGTGCCAGCAGTTTCGCGGCCCCCTGGGGACAGGCAAATTCACCCCTCCACTTT.

The J gene is TRBJ2-1, the V gene TRBV11-2, with 7 bases aligning to TRBD2. The ends lost 1 base at V and 6 bases at J; junction bases unmatched: 3. The CDR3 loop spans 14 amino acids. Germline values: CDR1 SGHAT, CDR2 FQNNGV. The CDR3 sequence is CASSLGLAGNEQFF. In nucleotides, the CDR3 is TGTGCCAGCAGCTTAGGACTAGCTGGCAATGAGCAGTTCTTC.

The chain links TRBV12-5 to TRBJ2-6, with unresolved D. V was cut by 0 bases and J by 0 bases, with 9 bases left in between. Germline CDR1 LGHNT, CDR2 FRNRAP. This CDR3 region has 17 residues. The DNA for the CDR3 is TGTGCTAGTGGTTTGGTACTTTTCCCCTCTGGGGCCAACGTCCTGACTTTC. Protein product: CASGLVLFPSGANVLTF.

CDR3: CASRPRQSSYEQYF. The CDR3 coding sequence is TGTGCCAGCAGGCCCAGACAGAGCTCCTACGAGCAGTACTTC. This rearrangement joins TRBV2 to TRBJ2-5; D may be TRBD1 (5 bases). The J call is doubtful: the DNA matches TRBJ2-7 better. CDR3 size: 14 residues. Germline V gene lookup returns CDR1 SNHLY and CDR2 FYNNEI.

This sequence joins TRBV27 and TRBJ2-1, with D possibly matching TRBD2 (6 bases). Deletions cut 4 bases from V and 6 bases from J, with 16 bases between. The CDR3 totals 15 residues. Germline loops: CDR1 MNHEY, CDR2 SMNVEV (reference sequence). CDR3: CASSSGTSPVNEQFF. The DNA for the CDR3 is TGTGCCAGCAGTTCCGGGACTTCTCCCGTCAATGAGCAGTTCTTC.

J is TRBJ2-1 and V is TRBV5-1; 7 bases align to TRBD2. V shed 5 bases, J shed 5 bases, and the junction held 10 bases outside the gene matches. CDR1 is SGHRS, CDR2 YFSETQ, per germline. The CDR3 runs to 15 residues. Here the CDR3 reads CASSKLAGNNNEQFF. The CDR3 DNA sequence: TGCGCCAGCAGTAAATTAGCGGGCAACAACAATGAGCAGTTCTTC.

The J gene is TRBJ2-1, the V gene TRBV2; 8 positions match TRBD1. This CDR3 region has 13 residues. With V trimmed by 7 bases and J by 6 bases, 5 bases remained unmatched. Germline V CDR1 and CDR2: SNHLY, FYNNEI. CDR3 sequence (DNA): TGTGCCAGCATCGAAACAGGGGGCAATGAGCAGTTCTTC. This sequence encodes CASIETGGNEQFF. Complete variable domain (other parts from reference TRBV2 and TRBJ2-1): EPEVTQTPSHQVTQMGQEVILRCVPISNHLYFYWYRQILGQKVEFLVSFYNNEISEKSEIFDDQFSVERPDGSNFTLKIRSTKLEDSAMYFCASIETGGNEQFFGPGTRLTVL.

V is TRBV9 and J is TRBJ2-1; possible D gene TRBD2, 7 bases. This CDR3 is built from 14 residues. The V and J ends lost 3 bases and 3 bases respectively, with 10 bases between them. Per the germline V gene, CDR1 is SGDLS and CDR2 is YYNGEE. This CDR3 is CASSGRGGYNEQFF. The CDR3 DNA sequence: TGTGCCAGCAGCGGAAGGGGGGGCTACAATGAGCAGTTCTTC.

The rearrangement links TRBV4-1 to TRBJ2-5; 10 bases agree with TRBD1. This CDR3 has 15 amino acids. V shed 5 bases, J shed 4 bases, and the junction held 7 bases outside the gene matches. Germline loops: CDR1 MGHRA, CDR2 YSYEKL. This CDR3 reads CASSWTGGTVETQYF. The CDR3 nucleotides read TGCGCCAGCAGCTGGACAGGGGGGACCGTAGAGACCCAGTACTTC.

The chain is built from TRBV4-1 and TRBJ1-5, with a possible D match to TRBD1 (5 bases). CDR1 is MGHRA, CDR2 YSYEKL, per germline. Trimming took 2 bases from V and 7 from J, leaving 21 bases between them. The CDR3 spans 17 residues. The CDR3 DNA is TGCGCCAGCAGCCAATTTAGTCCGGGACTAAGTAACCAGCCCCAGCATTTT. Amino acid sequence: CASSQFSPGLSNQPQHF.

The V call is TRBV5-1, the J call TRBJ1-1; D unresolved. Germline V gives CDR1 SGHRS, CDR2 YFSETQ. Trimming took off 2 bases at V and 5 bases at J, with 22 bases between the two ends. The CDR3 extends over 17 amino acids. The CDR3 is CASSFVSLRGIGTEAFF. In nucleotides, the CDR3 is TGCGCCAGCAGCTTCGTCTCCCTTCGGGGTATAGGGACTGAAGCTTTCTTT.

The rearrangement joins TRBV7-2 to TRBJ2-7, with a possible D match to TRBD2 (6 bases). The germline gives CDR1 SGHTA, CDR2 FQGNSA. Trimming removed 1 base from V and 3 bases from J, with 16 bases in between. The CDR3 length is 16 residues. The CDR3 DNA reads TGTGCCAGCAGCTTAGGCGGATCGGGAGCGAACTACGAGCAGTACTTC. Its protein is CASSLGGSGANYEQYF.

The V call is TRBV5-4, the J call TRBJ2-7; 7 bases line up with TRBD2. V lost 4 bases, J lost 6 bases, and 13 bases stayed unmatched. CDR1 is SGHNT, CDR2 YYREEE, per germline (reference sequence). The CDR3 sequence is 15 residues long. Here the CDR3 DNA reads TGTGCCAGCAGCCAGGGAGGGGTATCGCCCTCCGAGCAGTACTTC. Translation: CASSQGGVSPSEQYF. The full variable domain, with the rest looked up from reference TRBV5-4 and TRBJ2-7, is ETGVTQSPTHLIKTRGQQVTLRCSSQSGHNTVSWYQQALGQGPQFIFQYYREEENGRGNFPPRFSGLQFPNYSSELNVNALELDDSALYLCASSQGGVSPSEQYFGPGTRLTVT.

V gene TRBV29-1 combines with J gene TRBJ2-1; TRBD2 agrees at 10 bases. V shed 6 bases and J 8 bases; nucleotides not matched to a gene: 16. In germline, CDR1 is SQVTM, CDR2 ANQGSEA. This CDR3 is 16 amino acids long. The CDR3 region is CSVSPALAGVVDEQFF. The CDR3 DNA is TGCAGCGTATCACCCGCCCTAGCGGGAGTCGTCGATGAGCAGTTCTTC.